This TCR beta chain was captured by sequencing in a study of blood T cell repertoires in COVID-19. Study details: Specimens from acute and convalescent COVID-19 originated in the United States, Italy and Spain. PBMCs, B-cell-depleted T cells, or T cells were the source of the cDNA or gDNA that made up the material.

As handled by the study authors: The assay estimated nucleated cells by amplifying reference gene primers. Data came from immunoSEQ multiplex PCR; TCRdb stores just in-frame clones and leaves some out. The V and J calls and the clone size are those of that table, but D and trimming were determined from the DNA. Of 280,000 or so clones in the sample, 88% were seen once. V lost 5 bases and J 5 bases, leaving 18 bases between the germline ends. Per the germline V gene, CDR1 is SGHVS and CDR2 is FQNEAQ. The CDR3 covers 15 residues. V is TRBV7-8 and J is TRBJ1-2, with D perhaps matching TRBD1 (6 bases). The source material was peripheral blood. This clonotype was obtained from a man aged 18 to 35 with active or convalescent COVID-19. CDR3 protein: CASSPRGSKGYGYTF. The CDR3 DNA follows: TGTGCCAGCAGCCCTAGGGGGAGTAAGGGGTATGGCTACACCTTC. Combining the CDR3 with reference TRBV7-8 and TRBJ1-2 gives the whole variable domain GAGVSQSPRYKVAKRGQDVALRCDPISGHVSLFWYQQALGQGPEFLTYFQNEAQLDKSGLPSDRFFAERPEGSVSTLKIQRTQQEDSAVYLCASSPRGSKGYGYTFGSGTRLTVV.